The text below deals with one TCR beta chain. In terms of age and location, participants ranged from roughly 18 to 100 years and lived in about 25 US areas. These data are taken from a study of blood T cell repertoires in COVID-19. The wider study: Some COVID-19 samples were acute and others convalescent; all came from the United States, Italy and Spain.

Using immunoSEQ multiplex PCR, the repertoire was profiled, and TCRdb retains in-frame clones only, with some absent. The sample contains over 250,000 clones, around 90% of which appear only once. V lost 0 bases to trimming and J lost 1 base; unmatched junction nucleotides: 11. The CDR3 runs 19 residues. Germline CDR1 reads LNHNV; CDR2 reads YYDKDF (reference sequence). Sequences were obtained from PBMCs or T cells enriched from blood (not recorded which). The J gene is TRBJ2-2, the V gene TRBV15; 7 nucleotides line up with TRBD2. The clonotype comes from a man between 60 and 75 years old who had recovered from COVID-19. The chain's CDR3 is CATSRDTSWLAENTGELFF. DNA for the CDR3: TGTGCCACCAGCAGAGATACGTCCTGGCTAGCGGAGAACACCGGGGAGCTGTTTTTT.